The 3 T cell receptor beta chains below come from one sample, sequenced in a study of shared clonotypes between healthy human individuals. The method was immunoSEQ multiplex PCR; TCRdb's version includes in-frame clones alone and lacks a portion of them. The repertoire holds 550,000 to 800,000 clones, with around 91% as singletons. The specimen was memory CD8+ T cells from PBMCs. Specified subset: CD45RO+ cells pooled with CCR7-negative TemRA cells. These receptors were taken from a man younger than 35 in good health. Some clones in this sample may be carry-over from other donors' samples.

V and J are TRBV29-1 and TRBJ2-5, with TRBD1 matching over 9 bases. The last part of the DNA fits TRBJ2-7 better; the J call may be wrong. This CDR3 has 14 residues. Germline-derived CDR1 and CDR2 are SQVTM and ANQGSEA. CDR3 sequence (DNA): TGCAGCGTTGAAGGGACAGGGGTTTCCAACGAGCAGTACTTC. Its translation: CSVEGTGVSNEQYF.

This chain connects TRBV27 to TRBJ2-5; TRBD1 matches at 7 bases. Trimming removed 6 bases from V and 4 bases from J; junction bases left unmatched: 8. The germline CDR1 and CDR2 sequences are MNHEY and SMNVEV (reference sequence). The CDR3 contains 14 residues. CDR3 region: CASSIRTGGETQYF. CDR3 nucleotide sequence: TGTGCCAGCAGCATCCGGACAGGAGGAGAGACCCAGTACTTC.

The chain is built from TRBV2 and TRBJ1-4; D uncertain. V lost 3 bases and J lost 3, with 11 bases in between. Germline assignment: CDR1 SNHLY and CDR2 FYNNEI. The CDR3 has 15 residues. The CDR3 spells CASSDPRDPNEKLFF. In nucleotides, the CDR3 is TGTGCCAGCAGTGATCCGCGGGATCCTAATGAAAAACTGTTTTTT.